This T cell receptor (beta chain) is from a study of shared clonotypes between healthy human individuals. Libraries were prepared by immunoSEQ multiplex PCR; TCRdb keeps only in-frame clonotypes and omits some of them. This table holds about 800,000 clones, about 96% found once. Naive CD8 cells lacked CD45RO and underwent positive selection for CCR7, leaving out terminally differentiated effector memory CD45RA+ cells. Trimming cost V 0 bases and J 0 bases, with 15 bases left between them. CDR3 length: 17 amino acids. Germline V CDR1 and CDR2: SGHNT, YYREEE (reference sequence). The chain combines TRBV5-4 with TRBJ1-2; possible D gene TRBD1, 6 bases. The source material was naive CD8+ T cells sorted from blood. The source is a man aged 25 to 45 in good health. As DNA, the CDR3 is TGTGCCAGCAGCTTGGGGGACACGGGCAGACCTAACTATGGCTACACCTTC. It yields the protein CASSLGDTGRPNYGYTF.